These T cell receptor beta chains were read from a single sample in a study of blood T cells in healthy people across ages. Each CDR3 protein gets one entry after TCRdb re-called the 5' RACE reads with MiXCR. The repertoire consists of about 720,000 distinct CDR3 sequences, with 20% to 25% occurring once and the leading ten covering under 25%. Input material: blood. These receptors were collected from a man aged 65-85 years in good health. CDR3s include the opening cysteine and the closing phenylalanine or tryptophan. A D gene is named only where the DNA matches it firmly. Only part of the rows carry a size: once, few, many, or a class if the clone is expanded.

D gene	clone size	V gene	J gene	CDR3 protein	CDR3 DNA
.	few	TRBV5-1	TRBJ1-2	CASSPLTFYGYTF	TGCGCCAGCAGCCCCCTAACCTTCTATGGCTACACCTTC
.	.	TRBV6-2/TRBV6-3	TRBJ1-2	CASSSNRNRAVDGYTF	TGTGCCAGCAGTTCCAACCGAAACAGGGCGGTGGATGGCTACACCTTC
.	few	TRBV13	TRBJ1-1	CASRGLGTEAFF	TGTGCCAGCAGGGGGCTCGGCACTGAAGCTTTCTTT
.	.	TRBV28	TRBJ2-1	CASRTDWSEQFF	TGTGCCAGCAGGACGGACTGGAGTGAGCAGTTCTTC
.	few	TRBV7-9	TRBJ1-2	CASSSWAGGGDGYTF	TGTGCCAGCAGCTCCTGGGCTGGTGGGGGCGATGGCTACACCTTC
.	.	TRBV6-6	TRBJ2-3	CASSYSGFLGTDTQYF	TGTGCCAGCAGTTACTCGGGCTTTTTGGGCACAGATACGCAGTATTTT
.	few	TRBV5-1	TRBJ2-3	CASSLEPADTDTQYF	TGCGCCAGCAGCTTGGAACCAGCCGACACAGATACGCAGTATTTT
TRBD2	many	TRBV7-9	TRBJ2-3	CASSVSGVGDTQYF	TGTGCCAGCAGCGTAAGCGGGGTGGGAGATACGCAGTATTTT
.	few	TRBV12-3/TRBV12-4	TRBJ2-6	CASSLTPGFGANVLTF	TGTGCCAGCAGTTTAACCCCAGGGTTTGGGGCCAACGTCCTGACTTTC
.	few	TRBV6-1	TRBJ1-2	CASRNTLRQNYGYTF	TGTGCCAGCAGGAACACTCTAAGGCAGAACTATGGCTACACCTTC
TRBD2	few	TRBV12-5	TRBJ2-3	CVSGLLAGGPPDTQYF	TGTGTTAGTGGTTTGTTAGCGGGAGGGCCTCCAGATACGCAGTATTTT
.	.	TRBV5-6	TRBJ2-3	CASSLGQRGADTQYF	TGTGCCAGCAGCCTGGGACAGCGGGGTGCAGATACGCAGTATTTT
.	.	TRBV4-3	TRBJ2-5	CASSQDRRSTSRETQYF	TGCGCCAGCAGCCAAGATCGGCGTAGTACCAGCAGGGAGACCCAGTACTTC
.	few	TRBV28	TRBJ2-1	CASSLKGGEQFF	TGTGCCAGCAGTTTAAAGGGAGGCGAGCAGTTCTTC
.	.	TRBV20-1	TRBJ1-2	CSAIEWQGGYGYTF	TGCAGTGCTATAGAGTGGCAGGGTGGCTATGGCTACACCTTC
.	many	TRBV3-1	TRBJ1-1	CASSQLSRNTEAFF	TGTGCCAGCAGCCAATTGAGCCGGAACACTGAAGCTTTCTTT
.	.	TRBV30	TRBJ2-1	CAWSLEDYNEQFF	TGTGCCTGGAGTCTAGAGGATTACAATGAGCAGTTCTTC
TRBD1	.	TRBV20-1	TRBJ1-2	CSAQGQARYGYTF	TGCAGTGCTCAAGGACAGGCGCGCTATGGCTACACCTTC
TRBD1	.	TRBV6-5	TRBJ1-1	CASSRAGGIAEAFF	TGTGCCAGCAGCCGAGCAGGGGGGATCGCTGAAGCTTTCTTT
.	few	TRBV30	TRBJ1-2	CAWSEGNYGYTF	TGTGCCTGGAGTGAGGGAAACTATGGCTACACCTTC
.	few	TRBV7-9	TRBJ2-3	CASSAPAVASSTDTQYF	TGTGCCAGCAGCGCACCGGCGGTAGCGTCTAGCACAGATACGCAGTATTTT
.	few	TRBV12-3/TRBV12-4	TRBJ2-5	CASSLSGLGETQYF	TGTGCCAGCAGTTTATCCGGACTGGGAGAGACCCAGTACTTC
.	few	TRBV20-1	TRBJ2-7	CSARDLTVSYEQYF	TGCAGTGCTAGAGATCTGACAGTCTCCTACGAGCAGTACTTC
.	few	TRBV4-3	TRBJ2-1	CASSQGGGPYNEQFF	TGCGCCAGCAGCCAAGGTGGCGGGCCTTACAATGAGCAGTTCTTC
.	.	TRBV12-3/TRBV12-4	TRBJ2-7	CASSRRLEPTYEQYF	TGTGCCAGCAGCCGCCGACTAGAACCTACCTACGAGCAGTACTTC
TRBD1	once	TRBV7-2	TRBJ1-2	CASSQPGQYGYTF	TGTGCCAGCAGCCAGCCGGGACAGTATGGCTACACCTTC
.	many	TRBV7-9	TRBJ1-4	CASSLALTDKLFF	TGTGCCAGCAGCTTAGCGCTGACTGACAAACTGTTTTTT
.	few	TRBV19	TRBJ1-5	CASSIVIGNQPQHF	TGTGCCAGTAGTATAGTAATCGGAAATCAGCCCCAGCATTTT
.	.	TRBV3-1	TRBJ2-1	CASRMLGAGPPQKLYNEQFF	TGTGCCAGCAGAATGTTGGGAGCGGGTCCCCCTCAGAAGCTCTACAATGAGCAGTTCTTC
TRBD1	.	TRBV18	TRBJ1-2	CASSPGQQANYGYTF	TGTGCCAGCTCCCCGGGACAGCAAGCTAACTATGGCTACACCTTC
.	.	TRBV7-2	TRBJ2-3	CASSLVATMTDTQYF	TGTGCCAGCAGCTTAGTGGCCACGATGACAGATACGCAGTATTTT
TRBD1	.	TRBV18	TRBJ1-5	CASSPGGQKPQHF	TGTGCCAGCTCACCTGGGGGACAGAAGCCCCAGCATTTT
.	.	TRBV7-2	TRBJ1-2	CASSPLGGSDYGYTF	TGTGCCAGCAGCCCCTTAGGGGGGAGTGACTATGGCTACACCTTC
.	.	TRBV3-1	TRBJ1-5	CASSHSHRSNQPQHF	TGTGCCAGCAGCCATTCCCATCGCAGCAATCAGCCCCAGCATTTT
TRBD1	few	TRBV12-3/TRBV12-4	TRBJ1-1	CASTTLTGATEAFF	TGTGCCAGCACCACCCTGACAGGGGCCACTGAAGCTTTCTTT
.	.	TRBV7-9	TRBJ2-7	CASSLHGDEQYF	TGTGCCAGCAGCTTACACGGGGACGAGCAGTACTTC
.	.	TRBV9	TRBJ1-1	CASSGKQGSRTEAFF	TGTGCCAGCAGCGGAAAACAGGGATCGAGAACTGAAGCTTTCTTT
.	few	TRBV6-6	TRBJ2-5	CASSQETGLRGETQYF	TGTGCCAGCAGCCAAGAGACGGGACTCCGAGGGGAGACCCAGTACTTC
.	.	TRBV5-1	TRBJ1-5	CASSRGGDSNQPQHF	TGCGCCAGCAGCCGTGGGGGAGATAGCAATCAGCCCCAGCATTTT
.	few	TRBV12-3/TRBV12-4	TRBJ1-1	CASSRSLQGGQLAFF	TGTGCCAGCAGCCGATCCCTACAGGGCGGGCAATTGGCTTTCTTT
TRBD1	few	TRBV29-1	TRBJ2-1	CSGGMTGGLEQFF	TGCAGCGGGGGAATGACAGGGGGCTTAGAGCAGTTCTTC
.	few	TRBV10-2	TRBJ1-5	CASSEKAKGTYQPQHF	TGCGCCAGCAGTGAGAAGGCGAAGGGGACATATCAGCCCCAGCATTTT
.	few	TRBV11-2	TRBJ2-1	CASSLERTGVRGQFF	TGTGCCAGCAGCTTAGAGAGGACGGGGGTCCGGGGGCAGTTCTTC
TRBD1	.	TRBV28	TRBJ1-3	CASSLSLGRGPTSGNTIYF	TGTGCCAGCAGTTTATCCCTAGGCAGGGGGCCCACCTCTGGAAACACCATATATTTT
.	few	TRBV28	TRBJ1-1	CASGGTTMNTEAFF	TGTGCCAGCGGAGGGACGACTATGAACACTGAAGCTTTCTTT
.	few	TRBV14	TRBJ1-3	CASSRWGGNTIYF	TGTGCCAGCAGCCGATGGGGTGGAAACACCATATATTTT
TRBD2	once	TRBV5-1	TRBJ2-1	CASTYSGGRSYNEQFF	TGCGCCAGCACCTACAGCGGGGGGAGGTCCTACAATGAGCAGTTCTTC
TRBD2	.	TRBV2	TRBJ2-1	CASSEELAGALNEQFF	TGTGCCAGCAGTGAAGAACTAGCGGGGGCCCTGAATGAGCAGTTCTTC
.	few	TRBV12-3/TRBV12-4	TRBJ1-2	CASSYPQQVSRGYTF	TGTGCCAGCAGTTACCCGCAACAGGTCTCCCGTGGCTACACCTTC
.	many	TRBV20-1	TRBJ2-7	CSASNVYYEQYF	TGCAGTGCTAGTAATGTGTACTACGAGCAGTACTTC
.	few	TRBV11-2	TRBJ1-4	CASSVQPWTANEKLFF	TGTGCCAGCAGCGTACAGCCCTGGACAGCTAATGAAAAACTGTTTTTT
.	few	TRBV20-1	TRBJ1-6	CSARRGWDNSPLHF	TGCAGTGCTAGGAGGGGATGGGATAATTCACCCCTCCACTTT
.	.	TRBV5-4	TRBJ2-1	CASSSGRTKSYNEQFF	TGTGCCAGCAGCTCGGGGCGGACAAAGTCTTACAATGAGCAGTTCTTC
.	.	TRBV6-5	TRBJ2-5	CASRATPGTETQYF	TGTGCCAGCAGGGCAACACCGGGGACCGAGACCCAGTACTTC
TRBD2	few	TRBV6-9	TRBJ2-7	CASSYRSGGLSYEQYF	TGTGCCAGCAGTTACCGTAGCGGGGGCCTCTCCTACGAGCAGTACTTC
.	.	TRBV24-1	TRBJ2-2	CATSDRVGTGELFF	TGTGCCACCAGTGATCGGGTGGGGACCGGGGAGCTGTTTTTT
.	once	TRBV9	TRBJ1-4	CASSSGLQGKLFF	TGTGCCAGCAGCTCGGGTCTGCAGGGAAAACTGTTTTTT